This entry features one TCR beta chain sequence. Its antigen is currently unknown. A much larger clone lies a single base off, so this may be a read error. The CDR3 runs 15 residues. Germline loops: CDR1 SGHTA, CDR2 FQGNSA. V dropped 6 bases and J dropped 8; count of bases not matched to a gene: 13. Each CDR3 protein is one row after TCRdb ran MiXCR on the RT-PCR reads. This sample yields 540,000 or so distinct CDR3 sequences, of which roughly 13% are seen a single time; around 14% belongs to the top ten. This specimen comes from a study of response to subunit inactivated influenza vaccine. Study-wide results and limits: Each seasonal influenza vaccination recruits few new T cells, the authors suggested.

Sequencing used PBMCs from blood, obtained 40 to 50 days after vaccination. This chain joins TRBV7-2 and TRBJ2-1, with 7 bases lining up with TRBD2. This TCR was recovered from a man aged 45 to 65 who received an inactivated influenza vaccine. CDR3 sequence (DNA): TGTGCCAGCAGTACCGCGGGGGTAGCCCACTATGAGCAGTTCTTC. It specifies CASSTAGVAHYEQFF.